This TCR beta chain appears in the sequencing data of a study of T cells after yellow fever vaccination (dated by TCRdb to between 2018 and 2021). Broadly, across the study: Staining for CD3, CD45RA, CCR7 and CD95 was used to sort memory subsets (EM, EMRA, CM and Tscm) on a BD FACS Aria III. The SMART-Seq v4 Ultra Low Input RNA kit was used to prepare libraries from fractions with low cell numbers. To track T-cell clones before and after primary and booster YFV17D yellow fever vaccination, bulk TCR alpha and beta repertoires were sequenced longitudinally. Two healthy male donors made up the cohort, one aged 18 to 29 years and the other aged 30 to 40 years. Blood samples were taken at several timepoints before and after primary and secondary immunization, and bulk PBMC replicates and cell subsets were isolated. Memory subsets were sorted on days 0, 15 and 45 and at 18 months after primary vaccination, and on days 0, 15 and 45 after the 30-year booster.

This sample was sequenced with an Illumina NovaSeq 6000. TCR cDNA was synthesized by 5'RACE template switching, through which a universal primer site and unique molecular identifiers were introduced. Priming for cDNA synthesis came from both the TCR alpha and TCR beta constant segments. Library amplification used two PCR steps, and the second PCR step added sample barcodes and sequencing adapters. Sequencing of libraries was done on Illumina HiSeq 2500 (2x100 bp) or NovaSeq (2x150 bp). In the paper's pipeline: MIGEC handled demultiplexing of reads and collapsing into UMI consensus sequences, while MiXCR performed V(D)J alignment. Vaccine-responding clonotypes were defined with edgeR using replicate PBMC samples, requiring FDR below 0.01 and a log2 fold change above 5 up to day 15. CD4 or CD8 identity was assigned to each bulk clonotype according to whether the clonotype was present at higher abundance in the sequenced CD4 repertoire or the sequenced CD8 repertoire. Clonotype frequencies in memory subsets were weighted by FACS-sorted cell numbers to estimate each clone's distribution across memory phenotypes. TCRdb ran its own pipeline on the public reads, namely fastp trimming at Q25 and MiXCR clone calling, and kept in-frame beta chains. Entries are consolidated by CDR3 protein sequence, retaining the most common genes and DNA. It is TCRdb's table, rather than the study itself, that gives the V and J calls and clone size. This sample comprises around 60,000 distinct CDR3 sequences, about 5.6% of them detected only once. Around a third of the sample rests with the top ten.

The sample's treatment or condition label, in plain terms: live attenuated yellow fever vaccine strain. PBMCs were isolated from peripheral blood using a standard Ficoll-Paque protocol. For sorted memory subsets, RNA extraction was done with the RNeasy Micro Kit. The germline V gene provides CDR1 SGHRS and CDR2 YFSETQ. V sheds 0 bases and J sheds 4 bases, leaving 13 bases between their ends. The CDR3 covers 15 residues, taking in both the cysteine and the phenylalanine. Here the CDR3 DNA is all that survives: 45 bases in frame from base 1. This clonotype occurred a few times. No per-base quality is available; no much larger clone lies one base away. The paper as a whole reports these results and caveats: Computational filtering was required because FACS-sorted repertoires could contain abundant contaminating clonotypes from the bulk population. In the sorted memory subsets on day 0, nearly all vaccine-responding clonotypes were below the level of detection. Most clones expanded after primary vaccination (almost 98% of CD4 and around 89% of CD8) were re-detected after the booster, suggesting that broad memory maintenance occurred. The secondary T-cell response was weaker than the primary response but faster, peaking on day 5 instead of day 15. The study included only a couple of donors, which limits how far the findings can be generalized. A small share of clonotypes occurred in both CD4 and CD8 compartments, likely arising from convergent recombination.

The receptor's source is a man aged 18 to 30 who received the YFV17D yellow fever vaccine. The sample in question was PBMCs, either bulk or a sorted T-cell subset (CD4+, CD8+, memory, or dextramer-sorted; not recorded which), obtained on the day of the yellow fever booster vaccination. The rearrangement combines TRBV5-1 with TRBJ1-1; too little of a D gene remains to name it. The CDR3 reads CASSLAGQSGTEAFF. The nucleotides are TGCGCCAGCAGCTTGGCCGGGCAGTCCGGCACTGAAGCTTTCTTT.